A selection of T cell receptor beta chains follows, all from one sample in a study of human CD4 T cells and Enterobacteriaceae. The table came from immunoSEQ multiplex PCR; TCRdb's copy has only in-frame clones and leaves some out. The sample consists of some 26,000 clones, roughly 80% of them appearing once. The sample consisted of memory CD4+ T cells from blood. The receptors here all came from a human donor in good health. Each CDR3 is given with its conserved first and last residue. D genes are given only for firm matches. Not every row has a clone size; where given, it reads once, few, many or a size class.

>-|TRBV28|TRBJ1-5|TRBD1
CASSLEGDRRNQPQHF
TGTGCCAGCAGTTTAGAGGGGGACAGGAGGAATCAGCCCCAGCATTTT
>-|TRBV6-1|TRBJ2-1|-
CASRAQGRVDEQFF
TGTGCCAGCAGAGCACAGGGAAGGGTGGATGAGCAGTTCTTC
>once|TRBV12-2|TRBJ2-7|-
CASRRQGLGSYEQYF
TGTGCAAGTCGTCGACAGGGGTTGGGCTCCTACGAGCAGTACTTC
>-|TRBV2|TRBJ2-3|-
CASSAGPGRDTQYF
TGTGCCAGCAGTGCCGGACCGGGGAGGGATACGCAGTATTTT
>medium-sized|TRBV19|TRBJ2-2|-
CASSRGTGELFF
TGTGCCAGTAGTCGAGGCACCGGGGAGCTGTTTTTT
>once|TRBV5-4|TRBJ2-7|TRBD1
CASTNRGRVHEQYF
TGTGCCAGCACCAACAGGGGGCGCGTCCACGAGCAGTACTTC
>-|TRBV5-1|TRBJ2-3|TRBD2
CASSAGKAGAAYTTDTQYF
TGCGCCAGCAGCGCCGGGAAAGCGGGGGCCGCTTACACCACAGATACGCAGTATTTT
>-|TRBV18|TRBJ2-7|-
CASSPLVGGEQYF
TGTGCCAGCTCACCACTGGTTGGGGGCGAGCAGTACTTC
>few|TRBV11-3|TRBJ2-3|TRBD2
CASSLLLQAGTAKDTQYF
TGTGCCAGCAGCTTACTACTCCAAGCGGGGACTGCAAAAGATACGCAGTATTTT
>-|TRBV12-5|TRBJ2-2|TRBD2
CASAPGSGGYIGELFF
TGTGCTAGTGCCCCCGGTTCGGGGGGTTATATCGGGGAGCTGTTTTTT
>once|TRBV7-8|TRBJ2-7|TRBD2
CASSLMGGSEQYF
TGTGCCAGCAGCTTAATGGGGGGGTCCGAGCAGTACTTC
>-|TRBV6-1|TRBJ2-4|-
CASSDGGTTKNIQYF
TGTGCCAGCTCTGATGGCGGGACGACCAAAAACATTCAGTACTTC
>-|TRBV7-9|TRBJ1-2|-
CASSLEQSYGYTF
TGTGCCAGCAGCTTAGAACAAAGCTATGGCTACACCTTC
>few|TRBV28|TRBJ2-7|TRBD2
CASAGGGRGQYEQYF
TGTGCCAGCGCCGGGGGGGGCAGGGGCCAGTACGAGCAGTACTTC
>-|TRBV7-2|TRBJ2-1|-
CASSPAGSYNEQFF
TGTGCCAGCAGCCCGGCAGGAAGTTACAATGAGCAGTTCTTC
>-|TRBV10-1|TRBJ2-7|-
CASSELTASYEQYF
TGCGCCAGCAGCGAACTGACAGCCTCCTACGAGCAGTACTTC
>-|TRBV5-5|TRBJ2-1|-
CASSRAGAQANNEQFF
TGTGCCAGCAGCCGGGCAGGGGCACAAGCAAACAATGAGCAGTTCTTC
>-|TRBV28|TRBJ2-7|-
CASSGDSSYEQYF
TGTGCCAGCAGTGGTGACAGCTCCTACGAGCAGTACTTC
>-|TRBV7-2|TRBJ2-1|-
CASSFLTNNEQFF
TGTGCCAGCAGCTTCTTGACTAACAATGAGCAGTTCTTC
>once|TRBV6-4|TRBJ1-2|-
CASSDSNRLDGYTF
TGTGCCAGCAGTGACTCGAATCGGTTAGATGGCTACACCTTC
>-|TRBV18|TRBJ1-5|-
CASSDVNRASNQPQHF
TGTGCCAGCTCAGACGTCAACAGAGCCTCGAATCAGCCCCAGCATTTT
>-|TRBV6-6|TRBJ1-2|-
CASSYGPSANYGYTF
TGTGCCAGCAGTTACGGACCGAGCGCCAACTATGGCTACACCTTC
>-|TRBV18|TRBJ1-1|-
CASSPQGGYTEAFF
TGTGCCAGCTCACCACAGGGGGGGTATACTGAAGCTTTCTTT
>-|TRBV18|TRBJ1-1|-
CASSSGNEAFF
TGTGCCAGCTCAAGTGGTAATGAAGCTTTCTTT
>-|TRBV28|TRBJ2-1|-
CASSLIGGVGSDEQFF
TGTGCCAGCAGTTTAATCGGCGGAGTAGGATCGGATGAGCAGTTCTTC
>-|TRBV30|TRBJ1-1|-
CAWTVDTEAFF
TGTGCCTGGACGGTGGACACTGAAGCTTTCTTT
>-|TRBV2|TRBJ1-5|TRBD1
CASRGQSQPQHF
TGTGCCAGCAGGGGACAGAGCCAGCCCCAGCATTTT
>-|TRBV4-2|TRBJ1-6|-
CASSSDSSLRGSYNSPLHF
TGTGCCAGCAGCTCGGACAGCTCGCTACGGGGCTCCTATAATTCACCCCTCCACTTT
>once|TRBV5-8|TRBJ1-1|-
CASSLTGTEAFF
TGTGCCAGCAGCTTGACAGGGACTGAAGCTTTCTTT
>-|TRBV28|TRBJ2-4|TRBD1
CASSFGTGGAQNIQYF
TGTGCCAGCAGTTTTGGGACAGGGGGCGCCCAAAACATTCAGTACTTC
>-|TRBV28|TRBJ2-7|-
CASLGNSYEQYF
TGTGCCAGCCTCGGCAACTCCTACGAGCAGTACTTC
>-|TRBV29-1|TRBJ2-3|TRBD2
CSVEDLGGSGDTQYF
TGCAGCGTTGAAGATCTAGGCGGGAGTGGAGATACGCAGTATTTT
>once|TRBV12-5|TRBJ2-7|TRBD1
CASGPGQGAHEQYF
TGTGCTAGTGGCCCGGGACAGGGGGCCCACGAGCAGTACTTC
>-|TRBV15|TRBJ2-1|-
CATSLGGGDEQFF
TGTGCCACCAGCCTAGGGGGTGGGGATGAGCAGTTCTTC
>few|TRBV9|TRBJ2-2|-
CASSVAYTGELFF
TGTGCCAGCAGCGTAGCGTACACCGGGGAGCTGTTTTTT
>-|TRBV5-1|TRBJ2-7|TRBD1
CASSKGQGAYEQYF
TGCGCCAGCAGTAAAGGACAGGGGGCCTACGAGCAGTACTTC
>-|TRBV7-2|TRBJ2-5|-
CASSPRPSAYQETQYF
TGTGCCAGCAGCCCTCGCCCGAGCGCGTACCAAGAGACCCAGTACTTC
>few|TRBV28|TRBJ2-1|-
CASSTRVGRNEQFF
TGTGCCAGCAGCACTAGAGTAGGGCGCAATGAGCAGTTCTTC
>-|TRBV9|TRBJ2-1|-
CASSVAGTNEQFF
TGTGCCAGCAGCGTAGCGGGTACCAATGAGCAGTTCTTC
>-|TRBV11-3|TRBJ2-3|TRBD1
CASTLGQGARTDTQYF
TGTGCCAGCACCCTAGGACAGGGGGCCCGCACAGATACGCAGTATTTT
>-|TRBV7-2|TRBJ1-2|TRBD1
CASFGQGAHGYTF
TGTGCCAGCTTCGGACAGGGGGCGCATGGCTACACCTTC
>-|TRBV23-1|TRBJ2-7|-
CASSQSENSYEQYF
TGCGCCAGCAGTCAATCGGAAAACTCCTACGAGCAGTACTTC
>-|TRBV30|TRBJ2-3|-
CAWDPIGRDTQYF
TGTGCCTGGGATCCTATAGGGAGAGATACGCAGTATTTT
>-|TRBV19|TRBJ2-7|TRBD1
CASSIHTGGLYEQYF
TGTGCCAGTAGTATACACACAGGGGGCCTGTACGAGCAGTACTTC
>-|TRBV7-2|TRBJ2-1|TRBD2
CASSGTSGGYNEQFF
TGTGCCAGCAGCGGAACTAGCGGAGGATACAATGAGCAGTTCTTC
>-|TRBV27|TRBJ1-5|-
CASSLSDGAVYPQHF
TGTGCCAGCAGTTTATCCGACGGGGCCGTGTATCCCCAGCATTTT
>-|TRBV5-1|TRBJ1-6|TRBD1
CASSRSGLGGNGNSPLHF
TGCGCCAGCAGCCGATCCGGTCTAGGGGGCAACGGTAATTCACCCCTCCACTTT
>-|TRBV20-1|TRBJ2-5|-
CSALREETQYF
TGCAGTGCTTTGAGAGAAGAGACCCAGTACTTC
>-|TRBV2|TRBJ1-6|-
CASSWGLNSPLHF
TGTGCCAGCAGTTGGGGACTCAATTCACCCCTCCACTTT
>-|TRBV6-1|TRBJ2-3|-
CASSEMVGIGTDTQYF
TGTGCCAGCAGTGAAATGGTGGGTATCGGCACAGATACGCAGTATTTT
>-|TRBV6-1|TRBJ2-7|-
CASSATGRGTSYEQYF
TGTGCCAGCAGTGCCACAGGACGAGGAACCTCCTACGAGCAGTACTTC
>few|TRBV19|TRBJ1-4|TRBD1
CASSSPGQTQKLFF
TGTGCCAGTAGTTCTCCGGGACAGACGCAGAAACTGTTTTTT
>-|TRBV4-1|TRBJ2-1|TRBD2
CASSQGGSGRNNEQFF
TGCGCCAGCAGCCAAGGTGGTAGCGGGAGGAACAATGAGCAGTTCTTC
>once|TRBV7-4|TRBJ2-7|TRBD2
CASSLATRSEAGGGNEQYF
TGTGCCAGCAGCTTAGCGACAAGATCAGAAGCGGGAGGGGGGAACGAGCAGTACTTC